Following are 27 T cell receptor beta chains from one sample sequenced in a study of cytomegalovirus exposure and HLA in healthy donors listed by TCRdb under 2017. The library was generated by the immunoSEQ multiplex PCR assay. A mixture of 60 forward primers for TCR Vbeta segments and 13 reverse primers for TCR Jbeta segments was used in the multiplex PCR. This is the immuneACCESS table as TCRdb keeps it, with only in-frame sequences that have V and J called. A part of the clones is gone; compared with another copy, unresolved V genes explain less than half, and the rest is unexplained. The sample includes 110,000 to 150,000 clones, with more than 8% observed a single time. The ten top clones hold about 1.9% of the sample. The sequenced sample consisted of PBMCs. Receptors were obtained from a man aged 50-60 years in good health and CMV-seronegative.

This chain connects TRBV7-9 to TRBJ2-3; tentative D call: TRBD1 (5 bases). CDR1 and CDR2 (germline): SEHNR, FQNEAQ (reference sequence). The CDR3 contains 15 residues. The V gene lost 3 bases and the J gene lost 0 bases, with 10 bases spanning the gap. In DNA, the CDR3 is TGTGCCAGCAGCTTGCCAGGGCGCAGCACAGATACGCAGTATTTT. Translation: CASSLPGRSTDTQYF.

This clone was seen only a few times. The genes are TRBV2 and TRBJ1-5; D is possibly TRBD1 (5 bases). The ends were cut back, 5 bases at V and 5 bases at J, with 13 bases in the middle. The CDR3 spans 14 residues. The germline gives CDR1 SNHLY, CDR2 FYNNEI. The CDR3 loop reads CASSRARGDQPQHF. CDR3 in DNA: TGTGCCAGCAGTCGGGCCCGGGGGGATCAGCCCCAGCATTTT.

There are a few counts of this clone. This sequence joins TRBV4-1 and TRBJ2-7; D possibly corresponds to TRBD2 (5 bases). This CDR3 region has 15 residues. Germline CDR1 MGHRA, CDR2 YSYEKL. Trimming took off 4 bases at V and 2 bases at J, with 15 bases between the two ends. CDR3 residues: CASSPSPGETYEQYF. CDR3 coding DNA: TGCGCCAGCAGCCCGTCGCCTGGGGAGACCTACGAGCAGTACTTC.

The chain links TRBV15 to TRBJ1-1; 9 nucleotides agree with TRBD1. Per germline, CDR1 LNHNV and CDR2 YYDKDF (reference sequence). This CDR3 region has 16 residues. With V trimmed by 4 bases and J by 5 bases, 11 bases remained unmatched. The CDR3 coding sequence is TGTGCCACCAGCACAGACAGGGGGGTAATACGGACTGAAGCTTTCTTT. Its protein product is CATSTDRGVIRTEAFF. Filled out from reference TRBV15 and TRBJ1-1, the complete variable domain reads DAMVIQNPRYQVTQFGKPVTLSCSQTLNHNVMYWYQQKSSQAPKLLFHYYDKDFNNEADTPDNFQSRRPNTSFCFLDIRSPGLGDTAMYLCATSTDRGVIRTEAFFGQGTRLTVV.

V and J are TRBV4-2 and TRBJ1-6; 8 positions agree with TRBD1. The J segment lost 5 bases and the V segment lost 3 bases, leaving 0 bases of the junction unmatched. Per germline, CDR1 LGHNA and CDR2 YNFKEQ. The CDR3 loop spans 14 amino acids. The CDR3 region is CASSQTGDNSPLHF. DNA of the CDR3: TGTGCCAGCAGCCAGACAGGGGATAATTCACCCCTCCACTTT.

The chain recombines TRBV5-1 with TRBJ2-7, with D perhaps matching TRBD1 (6 bases). This CDR3 contains 17 residues. With 4 bases removed from V and 2 bases from J, the gap between germline ends came to 22 bases. Germline V lookup: CDR1 SGHRS, CDR2 YFSETQ. This CDR3 reads CASSPEPTGPETYEQYF. CDR3 sequence (DNA): TGCGCCAGCAGCCCCGAACCGACAGGACCGGAGACCTACGAGCAGTACTTC.

The chain combines TRBV7-2 with TRBJ2-3, with 7 bases matching TRBD2. The V segment lost 3 bases and the J segment 3 bases; nucleotides outside the gene matches: 6. Germline V gene sequence: CDR1 SGHTA, CDR2 FQGNSA. This CDR3 is 15 amino acids long. Here the CDR3 DNA reads TGTGCCAGCAGCTTCTATATTAGCGGGACAGATACGCAGTATTTT. Translating gives CASSFYISGTDTQYF. Full variable domain (rest looked up from reference TRBV7-2 and TRBJ2-3): GAGVSQSPSNKVTEKGKDVELRCDPISGHTALYWYRQSLGQGLEFLIYFQGNSAPDKSGLPSDRFSAERTGGSVSTLTIQRTQQEDSAVYLCASSFYISGTDTQYFGPGTRLTVL.

This clone was counted a few times. The V and J genes are TRBV13 and TRBJ2-7; D might be TRBD1 (5 bases). Germline CDR1 and CDR2: PRHDT and FYEKMQ (reference sequence). The CDR3 loop spans 15 amino acids. V was clipped by 1 base and J by 4 bases, with 14 bases between them. The CDR3 is CASSLVQGAGYEQYF. The CDR3 nucleotides are TGTGCCAGCAGCTTAGTCCAGGGCGCAGGGTACGAGCAGTACTTC.

The rearrangement links TRBV19 to TRBJ2-1, with 12 bases identical to TRBD2. This CDR3 is built from 17 residues. Trimming at V came to 4 bases and at J to 8 bases, leaving 12 bases not matched to a gene. Germline CDR1 reads LNHDA; CDR2 reads SQIVND (reference sequence). In nucleotides, the CDR3 is TGTGCCAGTAGTACACGGACTAGCGGGGCGAAGGAATATGAGCAGTTCTTC. This sequence encodes CASSTRTSGAKEYEQFF.

This sequence joins TRBV7-9 and TRBJ1-1, with a weak D call TRBD1 (6 bases). The germline V and J ends were trimmed by 5 bases and 9 bases, with 13 bases remaining between them. Germline V gene sequence: CDR1 SEHNR, CDR2 FQNEAQ (reference sequence). The CDR3 has 12 amino acids. The CDR3 sequence: CASSPEGGQAFF. CDR3 in DNA: TGTGCCAGCAGCCCCGAGGGGGGGCAAGCTTTCTTT.

The chain recombines TRBV30 with TRBJ2-5, with a possible D match to TRBD1 (6 bases). Germline values: CDR1 GTSNPN, CDR2 SVGIG (reference sequence). This CDR3 contains 11 residues. V dropped 0 bases and J dropped 14 bases, with 13 bases sitting between them. The CDR3 coding sequence is TGTGCCTGGAGTGTTGACAGGACATTATACTTC. Translated: CAWSVDRTLYF.

This clone was seen more than once but under ten times. CDR3 DNA: TGTGCCAGCAGTTACGGGGGCCGTCGGAACACTGAAGCTTTCTTT. Its protein product is CASSYGGRRNTEAFF. The chain combines TRBV6-6 with TRBJ1-1; a weak D match, TRBD1 (6 bases). The CDR3 is 15 residues long. Germline CDR1 reads MNHNY; CDR2 reads SVGAGI (reference sequence). V shed 2 bases and J shed 1 base, with 11 bases lying between them.

The genes are TRBV5-4 and TRBJ2-5; TRBD1 might be the D (6 bases). The germline V gene encodes CDR1 SGHNT and CDR2 YYREEE (reference sequence). V lost 2 bases and J 0 bases, leaving 17 bases between the germline ends. The CDR3 is made up of 17 amino acids. CDR3: CASSLSPLRDNQETQYF. CDR3 bases: TGTGCCAGCAGCTTATCGCCGCTTCGGGACAACCAAGAGACCCAGTACTTC.

This clone has just a few counts. V usage is TRBV5-8 and J usage is TRBJ1-5; 9 bases line up with TRBD1. Germline V gene data show CDR1 as SGHTS and CDR2 as YDEGEE. The CDR3 length is 14 residues. The V and J ends lost 4 bases and 6 bases, in that order; junction bases with no gene match: 5. The CDR3, as DNA: TGTGCCAGCAGCCGGGACAGGGCATCTCAGCCCCAGCATTTT. It specifies CASSRDRASQPQHF.

This clone was seen a few times. V and J are TRBV2 and TRBJ2-1; weak D call: TRBD1 (5 bases). V was clipped by 1 base and J by 9 bases, with 13 bases between them. This CDR3 is 14 amino acids long. CDR1 SNHLY and CDR2 FYNNEI come from the germline V gene. The CDR3 here is CASSEDRLLSEQFF. The CDR3 DNA reads as TGTGCCAGCAGTGAAGACAGGCTGCTGTCTGAGCAGTTCTTC.

This clone was picked up a small number of times. The chain is built from TRBV2 and TRBJ2-2, with 13 positions matching TRBD2. Germline CDR1 and CDR2: SNHLY and FYNNEI. After removal of 9 bases from V and 6 bases from J, the junction contained 7 bases not matched to a gene. This CDR3 has 15 residues. The CDR3 loop reads CASRTSGSRAGELFF. As DNA, the CDR3 is TGTGCCAGTAGGACTAGCGGGAGTAGAGCCGGGGAGCTGTTTTTT.

This clone was detected only a few times. The chain carries TRBV5-4 and TRBJ1-1; 8 nucleotides match TRBD1. Per the germline V gene, CDR1 is SGHNT and CDR2 is YYREEE (reference sequence). The CDR3 totals 15 residues. V shed 0 bases and J 0 bases; nucleotides not matched to a gene: 1. Here the CDR3 reads CASSLGTGMNTEAFF. The DNA of the CDR3 is TGTGCCAGCAGCTTGGGGACAGGGATGAACACTGAAGCTTTCTTT.

This clone was found a few times. The chain employs TRBV19 and TRBJ1-1; 10 bases line up with TRBD1. V trimming: 9 bases; J trimming: 4 bases; junction bases outside the gene matches: 8. The CDR3 spans 14 residues. Germline V lookup: CDR1 LNHDA, CDR2 SQIVND (reference sequence). The CDR3 nucleotides are TGTGCCAGCTCGGCCGGGACAGGGGCCACTGAAGCTTTCTTT. The encoded protein is CASSAGTGATEAFF.

The sample holds a few counts of this clone. The rearrangement links TRBV19 to TRBJ1-6; D gene ambiguous. The CDR3 totals 13 residues. V was clipped by 6 bases and J by 5 bases, with 8 bases between them. The germline V gene has CDR1 LNHDA and CDR2 SQIVND (reference sequence). The CDR3 DNA reads as TGTGCCAGTAGCGGAGAGGATAATTCACCCCTCCACTTT. It is translated as CASSGEDNSPLHF.

V and J are TRBV14 and TRBJ2-5; 7 bases map to TRBD2. CDR3 size: 12 residues. The V and J ends lost 4 bases and 4 bases, in that order; junction bases with no gene match: 0. Looked up from germline, CDR1 is SGHDN and CDR2 is FVKESK. The CDR3 nucleotides are TGTGCCAGCAGCCGACTAGCAGAGACCCAGTACTTC. This encodes CASSRLAETQYF.

This clone appeared a few times. This chain uses TRBV25-1 with TRBJ2-7; D is possibly TRBD1 (6 bases). This CDR3 spans 16 amino acids. Per germline, CDR1 MGHDK and CDR2 SYGVNS. Trimming removed 8 bases from V and 3 bases from J, with 23 bases in between. CDR3 amino acids: CASLSSFGTRRYEQYF. DNA for the CDR3: TGTGCCAGCCTTTCCTCCTTCGGGACACGACGCTACGAGCAGTACTTC.

This clone was observed a handful of times. V is TRBV27 and J is TRBJ2-1, with TRBD2 identical over 9 bases. This CDR3 has 15 amino acids. After removal of 5 bases from V and 4 bases from J, the junction contained 6 bases not matched to a gene. CDR1 MNHEY and CDR2 SMNVEV come from the germline V gene (reference sequence). CDR3 residues: CASSIGLAMYNEQFF. The CDR3 DNA is TGTGCCAGCAGTATCGGACTAGCGATGTACAATGAGCAGTTCTTC.

The sample holds a few counts of this clone. V gene TRBV7-3 combines with J gene TRBJ1-3; D not certain. CDR3 length: 16 amino acids. Germline assignment: CDR1 SGHTA and CDR2 FQGTGA. V dropped 1 base and J dropped 0 bases, with 10 bases sitting between them. This CDR3 reads CASSLSGPNSGNTIYF. For the CDR3, the DNA is TGTGCCAGCAGCTTAAGCGGTCCGAACTCTGGAAACACCATATATTTT.

Points on this clone: An end of the junction differs from the germline gene, which may be a read error. The chain joins TRBV4-2 to TRBJ2-3, with 13 bases fitting TRBD2. Germline V gene sequence: CDR1 LGHNA, CDR2 YNFKEQ. There are 19 residues in the CDR3. This chain's CDR3 is CASSHHKRTSGRITDAQYF. In DNA, the CDR3 is TGTGCCAGCAGCCACCACAAAAGGACTAGCGGGAGAATCACAGATGCGCAGTATTTT.

V gene TRBV4-1 combines with J gene TRBJ1-2, with no clear D. Trimming shortened V by 5 bases and J by 6 bases, and 13 bases separated the two germline ends. The germline gives CDR1 MGHRA, CDR2 YSYEKL. This CDR3 has 13 amino acids. The CDR3 loop is CASSSIGGDGYTF. The DNA of the CDR3 is TGCGCCAGCAGCTCTATCGGAGGCGATGGCTACACCTTC.

The chain combines TRBV4-1 with TRBJ1-5; D call uncertain. The length of the CDR3 is 16 residues. Germline lookup yields CDR1 MGHRA and CDR2 YSYEKL. Trimming left V 1 base short and J 0 bases short, with 10 bases between. The CDR3 protein is CASSQGIQNSNQPQHF. Written as DNA, the CDR3 is TGCGCCAGCAGCCAAGGGATACAGAATAGCAATCAGCCCCAGCATTTT.

CDR3 region: CASSTSKGTPNTEAFF. The CDR3 DNA reads TGTGCCAGCAGCACCTCCAAGGGGACACCTAACACTGAAGCTTTCTTT. The chain joins TRBV6-6 to TRBJ1-1, with D maybe TRBD1 (6 bases). CDR3 length: 16 amino acids. The germline CDR1 and CDR2 sequences are MNHNY and SVGAGI (reference sequence). The ends were cut back, 6 bases at V and 2 bases at J, with 19 bases in the middle.